This T cell receptor beta chain derives from a study of shared clonotypes between healthy human individuals. Study-wide findings and caveats: Clonotype sharing among the donors was expected to vary with sequencing depth. Non-shared clonotypes displayed generation probabilities falling below those of clonotypes present in all four donors.

Terminally differentiated effector memory CD45RA+ cells were excluded from the naive CD8 cells, which were CD45RO-negative and positively selected for CCR7. A word on this clone: The antigen is unknown.

TCRdb's table, derived via immunoSEQ multiplex PCR, lists solely in-frame clones and lacks some. Of under 1 million clones listed, about 96% are singletons. The CDR3 consists of 15 residues. The trim removed 4 bases at V and 1 base at J, leaving 5 bases unmatched. Specimen: naive CD8+ T cells sorted from blood. The clonotype originates from a man aged 30 to 39 in good health. The chain combines TRBV5-3 with TRBJ2-7; 10 bases map to TRBD1. TRBV5-3 is known as an ORF, though its function is uncertain. The CDR3: CARSVTGGNSYEQYF. CDR3 bases: TGTGCCAGAAGCGTGACAGGGGGCAATTCCTACGAGCAGTACTTC.